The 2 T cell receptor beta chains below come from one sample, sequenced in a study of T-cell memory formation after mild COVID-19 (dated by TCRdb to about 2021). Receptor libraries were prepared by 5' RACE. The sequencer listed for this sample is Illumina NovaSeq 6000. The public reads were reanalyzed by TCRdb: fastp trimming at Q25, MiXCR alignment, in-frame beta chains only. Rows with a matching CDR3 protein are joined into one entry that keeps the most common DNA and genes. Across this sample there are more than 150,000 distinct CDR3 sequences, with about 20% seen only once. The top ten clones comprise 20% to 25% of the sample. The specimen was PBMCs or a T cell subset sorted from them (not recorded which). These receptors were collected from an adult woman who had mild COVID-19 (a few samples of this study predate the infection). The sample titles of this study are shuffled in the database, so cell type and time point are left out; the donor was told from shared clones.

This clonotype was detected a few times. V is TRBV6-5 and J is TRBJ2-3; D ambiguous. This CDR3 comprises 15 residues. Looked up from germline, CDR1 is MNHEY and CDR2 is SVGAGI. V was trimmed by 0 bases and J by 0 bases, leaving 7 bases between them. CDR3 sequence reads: CASSYSKGSTDTQYF. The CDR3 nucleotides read TGTGCCAGCAGTTACTCGAAAGGGAGCACAGATACGCAGTATTTT.

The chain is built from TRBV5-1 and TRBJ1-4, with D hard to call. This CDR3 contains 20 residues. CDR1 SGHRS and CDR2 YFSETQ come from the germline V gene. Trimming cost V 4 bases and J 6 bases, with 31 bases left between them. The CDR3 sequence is CASSPIPLQSAALGDEKLFF. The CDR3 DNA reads TGCGCCAGCAGCCCCATCCCCCTCCAGTCGGCCGCACTCGGGGATGAAAAACTGTTTTTT.